This passage covers 16 T cell receptor beta chains from one sample sequenced in a study of blood T cell repertoires in COVID-19. Assay: immunoSEQ multiplex PCR; the TCRdb copy retains only in-frame clones and omits some. The sample contains roughly 60,000 clones, over 70% of which appear only once. The source material was peripheral blood. These receptors all stem from a man younger than 40 with COVID-19, enrolled during active disease.

This clone was counted a few times. This rearrangement joins TRBV28 to TRBJ1-2; 8 bases line up with TRBD1. CDR1 is MDHEN and CDR2 is SYDVKM in the germline V gene. The ends lost 6 bases at V and 4 bases at J; junction bases unmatched: 4. The CDR3 contains 13 residues. CDR3 DNA: TGTGCCAGCAGGGGGACAGGCCTCTATGGCTACACCTTC. This sequence encodes CASRGTGLYGYTF.

This clone was counted once. V and J are TRBV4-2 and TRBJ2-5; 8 bases align to TRBD2. The CDR3 runs 18 residues. The germline gives CDR1 LGHNA, CDR2 YNFKEQ. V gave up 0 bases and J gave up 4 bases; unmatched junction bases: 13. CDR3 sequence: CASSQDGPAGGNAETQYF. For the CDR3, the DNA is TGTGCCAGCAGCCAAGATGGGCCCGCGGGGGGAAATGCAGAGACCCAGTACTTC.

The J gene is TRBJ2-1, the V gene TRBV4-3, with TRBD2 as a possible D gene (5 bases). CDR3 length equals 16 residues. The V and J ends lost 0 bases and 3 bases respectively, with 12 bases between them. CDR1 and CDR2 (germline): LGHNA, YSLEER. CDR3 amino acids: CASSQDDYHDYNEQFF. The CDR3 DNA follows: TGCGCCAGCAGCCAAGACGACTACCATGACTACAATGAGCAGTTCTTC.

The V gene is TRBV5-1, the J gene TRBJ1-1; possible D gene TRBD1, 5 bases. CDR3 length: 14 residues. The germline CDR1 and CDR2 sequences are SGHRS and YFSETQ. V was shortened by 2 bases and J by 7 bases, with 15 bases between the two germline ends. In DNA, the CDR3 is TGCGCCAGCAGCTTTGGGGCTCTTGGGGATGAAGCTTTCTTT. Amino acid sequence: CASSFGALGDEAFF. The full variable domain, its missing parts supplied by reference TRBV5-1 and TRBJ1-1, is KAGVTQTPRYLIKTRGQQVTLSCSPISGHRSVSWYQQTPGQGLQFLFEYFSETQRNKGNFPGRFSGRQFSNSRSEMNVSTLELGDSALYLCASSFGALGDEAFFGQGTRLTVV.

The chain joins TRBV29-1 to TRBJ1-2, with 7 positions matching TRBD1. CDR3 size: 12 residues. CDR1 and CDR2 from the germline V gene are SQVTM and ANQGSEA. The V gene end was trimmed by 6 bases and the J gene end by 3 bases; junction bases not matched to a gene: 4. The CDR3 region is CSVPTGYYGYTF. The CDR3 DNA reads TGCAGCGTCCCGACAGGGTACTATGGCTACACCTTC.

This chain uses TRBV11-1 with TRBJ2-7; D possibly corresponds to TRBD2 (5 bases). The CDR3 has 15 amino acids. The germline CDR1 and CDR2 sequences are SGHAT and FQDESV (reference sequence). V lost 5 bases and J lost 2, with 16 bases in between. CDR3: CASSGRSGSTYEQYF. The CDR3 DNA is TGTGCCAGCAGCGGCCGTTCGGGATCTACCTACGAGCAGTACTTC.

The V gene is TRBV12-3 or TRBV12-4, the J gene TRBJ2-3, with D tentatively TRBD2 (7 bases). Trimming left V 8 bases short and J 4 bases short, with 13 bases between. CDR3 length: 13 residues. The chain's CDR3 is CASAWGGSDTQYF. CDR3 in DNA: TGTGCCAGCGCGTGGGGGGGCTCAGATACGCAGTATTTT.

This chain uses TRBV11-1 with TRBJ2-7; a possible D gene is TRBD2 (6 bases). Germline CDR1 SGHAT, CDR2 FQDESV (reference sequence). CDR3 length: 13 residues. V lost 5 bases and J lost 1, with 9 bases in between. The CDR3 protein is CASSPGTSYEQYF. Written as DNA, the CDR3 is TGTGCCAGCAGCCCCGGGACTTCCTACGAGCAGTACTTC.

V and J are TRBV6-5 and TRBJ2-3; D is perhaps TRBD1 (6 bases). Trimming took 7 bases from V and 0 from J, leaving 14 bases between them. Per germline, CDR1 MNHEY and CDR2 SVGAGI. The CDR3 is 15 residues long. The CDR3 region is CASKGHHPSTDTQYF. CDR3 sequence (DNA): TGTGCCAGCAAGGGACACCACCCGAGCACAGATACGCAGTATTTT.

This chain links TRBV5-1 with TRBJ2-6; D is possibly TRBD1 (6 bases). The V end was cut by 4 bases, the J end by 2 bases, with 16 bases between. This CDR3 has 17 residues. Germline loops: CDR1 SGHRS, CDR2 YFSETQ. This CDR3 is CASSPGHNSAGANVLTF. The CDR3 coding sequence is TGCGCCAGCAGCCCGGGACATAACTCGGCTGGGGCCAACGTCCTGACTTTC.

The chain employs TRBV7-2 and TRBJ1-2, with D hard to call. The length of the CDR3 is 12 residues. V lost 1 base and J lost 8, with 8 bases in between. Germline V gives CDR1 SGHTA, CDR2 FQGNSA. CDR3 sequence (DNA): TGTGCCAGCAGCTTAGGCGGGGTCGGCTACACCTTC. It specifies CASSLGGVGYTF.

This rearrangement joins TRBV10-2 to TRBJ2-1, with 8 bases fitting TRBD2. J was trimmed by 6 bases and V by 7 bases; bases with no gene match: 8. The V gene's germline CDR1 is WSHSY and CDR2 SAAADI. CDR3 length: 14 residues. The CDR3 sequence is CASMGREVSNEQFF. The CDR3 nucleotides are TGCGCCAGCATGGGGCGGGAGGTTAGCAATGAGCAGTTCTTC.

The rearrangement joins TRBV6-1 to TRBJ1-2; D remains unclear. The CDR3 runs 15 residues. The germline V and J ends were trimmed by 0 bases and 2 bases, with 10 bases remaining between them. Germline CDR1 MNHNS, CDR2 SASEGT. The CDR3 DNA reads TGTGCCAGCAGTGAAGCGAGCGCCGGCAACTATGGCTACACCTTC. Translation: CASSEASAGNYGYTF.

The DNA of the CDR3 is TGTGCCAGCAGTTCCTTGGGGCAGACTTACAATGAGCAGTTCTTC. The encoded protein is CASSSLGQTYNEQFF. The chain combines TRBV28 with TRBJ2-1, with a weak D call TRBD1 (5 bases). This CDR3 spans 15 amino acids. The V end lost 4 bases, the J end lost 4 bases, and 14 bases lay between the germline ends. The germline V gene encodes CDR1 MDHEN and CDR2 SYDVKM.

CDR3 loop: CASSLPGTINTGELFF. The CDR3 region has the DNA TGTGCCAGCAGTCTCCCCGGGACAATAAACACCGGGGAGCTGTTTTTT. This chain uses TRBV27 with TRBJ2-2, with a weak D call TRBD1 (6 bases). The V and J ends lost 5 bases and 2 bases respectively, with 15 bases between them. In germline, CDR1 is MNHEY, CDR2 SMNVEV (reference sequence). CDR3 size: 16 residues.

The chain is built from TRBV28 and TRBJ1-1; D is perhaps TRBD1 (5 bases). The CDR3 sequence is 16 residues long. The germline gives CDR1 MDHEN, CDR2 SYDVKM. Trimming took off 4 bases at V and 5 bases at J, with 20 bases between the two ends. The chain's CDR3 is CASSYPPIPRGTEAFF. CDR3 sequence (DNA): TGTGCCAGCAGTTACCCCCCGATCCCTCGGGGGACTGAAGCTTTCTTT.